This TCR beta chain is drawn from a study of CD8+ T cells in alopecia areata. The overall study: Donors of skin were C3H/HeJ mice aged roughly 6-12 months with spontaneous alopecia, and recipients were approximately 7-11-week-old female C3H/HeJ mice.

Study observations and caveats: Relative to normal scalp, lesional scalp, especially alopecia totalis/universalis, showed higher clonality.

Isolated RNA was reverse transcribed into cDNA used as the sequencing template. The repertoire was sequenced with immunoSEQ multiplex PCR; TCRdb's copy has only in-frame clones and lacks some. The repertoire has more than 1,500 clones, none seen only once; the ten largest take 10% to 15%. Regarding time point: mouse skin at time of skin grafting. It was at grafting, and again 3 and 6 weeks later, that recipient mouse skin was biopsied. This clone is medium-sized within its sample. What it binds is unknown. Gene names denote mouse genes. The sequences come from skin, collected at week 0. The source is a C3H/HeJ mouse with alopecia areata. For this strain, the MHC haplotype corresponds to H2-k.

The sequenced part of the CDR3 DNA is TGTGCCAGCGGTGAAGGTCTGGGGGGCTCCTAT. Translation gives CASGEGLGGSY. The entire CDR3 protein reads CASGEGLGGSYEQYF. This chain joins TRBV13-2 and TRBJ2-7; 8 nucleotides agree with TRBD2. The observed sequence ends 4 residues before the CDR3 terminus, with the missing tail filled in from the germline J gene. J was trimmed by 0 bases and V by 2 bases; bases with no gene match: 4. The germline V gene has CDR1 NNHNN and CDR2 SYGAGS (reference sequence). This CDR3 is 15 amino acids long.